This T cell receptor beta chain was sequenced in a study of blood T cell repertoires in COVID-19. Study-wide background: PBMCs, B-cell-depleted T cells, or T cells were the source of the cDNA or gDNA that made up the material.

Under the authors' procedure: The assay estimated nucleated cells by amplifying reference gene primers. The table came from immunoSEQ multiplex PCR; TCRdb's copy has only in-frame clones and leaves some out. Clonal size and the V and J genes are those of that table, whereas D and trimming came from the DNA. The data contain around 320,000 clones, 90% of them singletons. Trimming removed 7 bases at V and 6 bases at J, with 16 bases between. The germline V gene encodes CDR1 SNHLY and CDR2 FYNNEI. This CDR3 contains 14 residues. Participants were aged about 18 to 90 years, lived in some 23 US areas, and enrolled virtually.

The specimen was PBMCs or T cells enriched from blood (not recorded which). The chain employs TRBV2 and TRBJ2-1; maybe TRBD2 (6 bases). This clonotype was obtained from a woman between 18 and 29 years old with acute COVID-19. DNA of the CDR3: TGTGCCAGCACCCGGGACTTTTTTCTCAATGAGCAGTTCTTC. Encoded protein: CASTRDFFLNEQFF.